This T cell receptor (beta chain) emerged from a study of blood T cell repertoires in COVID-19. Turning to the study itself: Sites across the United States, Italy and Spain contributed samples from acute and convalescent COVID-19. Nucleic acid was either cDNA or gDNA, and it came from T cells, B-cell-depleted T cells, or PBMCs.

Trimming took off 3 bases at V and 5 bases at J, with 20 bases between the two ends. The length of the CDR3 is 16 residues. Germline V gene sequence: CDR1 SGHNT, CDR2 YYREEE (reference sequence). Here immunoSEQ multiplex PCR was the method, and the copy in TCRdb shows in-frame clones only, minus some. This repertoire shows around 36,000 clones, approximately 89% found once; its top ten account for about 4.2%. The TCR was taken from a man between 60 and 70 years old with acute or convalescent COVID-19. This sequence joins TRBV5-4 and TRBJ1-1; D is possibly TRBD1 (6 bases). Sequencing input: peripheral blood. The CDR3 nucleotides are TGTGCCAGCAGCTGGGGGCCAGGGGAGGGAGGAACTGAAGCTTTCTTT. Translating gives CASSWGPGEGGTEAFF.